The 27 T cell receptor beta chains in this list originate from one sample, sequenced in a study. TCRdb analysed the 5' RACE reads with MiXCR anew, one entry per CDR3 protein. Of roughly 44,000 distinct CDR3 sequences in the sample, less than 30% were seen once. The sample consisted of memory CD4+ T cells sorted from a lymph node. Subset meaning: memory CD4+ T cells, CD4+CD45RO+CD25-. These TCRs come from a female donor with breast cancer.

DNA of the CDR3: TGTGCCAACGGACGGGTTCTCCCACACGAGCAGTACTTC. Translating gives CANGRVLPHEQYF. The chain carries TRBV6-5 and TRBJ2-7; D gene ambiguous. CDR1 and CDR2 (germline): MNHEY, SVGAGI. Deletions cut 10 bases from V and 5 bases from J, with 18 bases between. The CDR3 covers 13 residues.

As regards this clonotype: The conserved phenylalanine or tryptophan is not found at the CDR3 terminus, so this likely reflects a read error. The chain combines TRBV5-1 with TRBJ2-1, with TRBD1 matching 10 bases. Trimming removed 2 bases from V and 5 bases from J; junction bases left unmatched: 4. The CDR3 is 15 amino acids. The germline gives CDR1 SGHRS, CDR2 YFSETQ. This CDR3 is CASSLTGTGDNEQFL. The CDR3 bases are TGCGCCAGCAGCTTAACCGGGACAGGGGACAATGAGCAGTTCCTC.

The rearrangement joins TRBV6-6 to TRBJ1-5; TRBD1 agrees at 10 bases. The CDR3 has 18 amino acids. V lost 4 bases, J lost 4 bases, and 13 bases stayed unmatched. Germline CDR1 reads MNHNY; CDR2 reads SVGAGI (reference sequence). CDR3 protein: CASSSRTGTGVGNQPQHF. CDR3 bases: TGTGCCAGCAGTTCTCGGACCGGGACAGGGGTGGGAAATCAGCCCCAGCATTTT.

This clonotype has just a few counts. The V call is TRBV6-2 or TRBV6-3, the J call TRBJ2-7; possible D gene TRBD2, 5 bases. Germline V CDR1 and CDR2: MNHEY, SVGEGT. The CDR3 runs 14 residues. Trimming removed 0 bases at V and 7 bases at J, with 13 bases between. The CDR3 loop is CASSYSADYVEQYF. CDR3 nucleotides: TGTGCCAGCAGTTACTCAGCGGATTACGTGGAGCAGTACTTC.

This clonotype was found many times. V and J are TRBV6-5 and TRBJ2-5, with 7 positions matching TRBD2. Trimming cost V 0 bases and J 5 bases; bases outside gene matches: 6. The CDR3 spans 15 residues. CDR1 and CDR2 (germline): MNHEY, SVGAGI. DNA of the CDR3: TGTGCCAGCAGTTACTCGACGGGGGGATGGGAGACCCAGTACTTC. This translates into CASSYSTGGWETQYF.

As to this clonotype: The CDR3 end shows no conserved phenylalanine or tryptophan, and so a read error is likely. It is unclear where the CDR3 begins or ends on the DNA, so no DNA is shown, and the CDR3 is as TCRdb lists it. The chain combines TRBV21-1 with TRBJ2-5; TRBD1 was called by the table and not checked on the DNA. TRBV21-1 is classified as a pseudogene. Inclusive of both ends, the CDR3 amounts to 14 amino acids. CDR3 sequence: CASSKSPGGKTQYS.

The chain joins TRBV27 to TRBJ2-7; TRBD1 aligns across 8 bases. The J segment lost 0 bases and the V segment lost 3 bases, leaving 4 bases of the junction unmatched. Germline-derived CDR1 and CDR2 are MNHEY and SMNVEV (reference sequence). There are 15 residues in the CDR3. DNA of the CDR3: TGTGCCAGCAGTTTTTGGGACAGGAGCTCCTACGAGCAGTACTTC. Protein: CASSFWDRSSYEQYF.

The chain joins TRBV7-2 to TRBJ1-3; tentatively, D is TRBD1 (6 bases). Per germline, CDR1 SGHTA and CDR2 FQGNSA. This CDR3 has 16 residues. V was cut by 6 bases and J by 0 bases, with 15 bases left in between. DNA of the CDR3: TGTGCCAGCAGGTCGTCGGGGGCCTCCTCTGGAAACACCATATATTTT. Its protein product is CASRSSGASSGNTIYF.

V and J are TRBV27 and TRBJ1-1; TRBD1 aligns across 7 bases. After removal of 4 bases from V and 3 bases from J, the junction contained 14 bases not matched to a gene. This CDR3 contains 17 residues. Germline V CDR1 and CDR2: MNHEY, SMNVEV (reference sequence). CDR3 protein: CASSYSRDSWSDTEAFF. The CDR3 bases are TGTGCCAGCAGTTACTCCCGGGACAGCTGGTCAGACACTGAAGCTTTCTTT.

The V and J genes are TRBV5-6 and TRBJ1-1; D uncertain. The CDR3 runs 16 residues. Trimming shortened V by 0 bases and J by 2 bases, and 14 bases separated the two germline ends. Germline assignment: CDR1 SGHDT and CDR2 YYEEEE. CDR3 DNA sequence: TGTGCCAGCAGCTTGGGACCTTCGCTTCACAACACTGAAGCTTTCTTT. Its translation: CASSLGPSLHNTEAFF.

This clonotype was counted between two and nine times. This chain connects TRBV5-1 to TRBJ1-1; no definite D call. Germline V gene data show CDR1 as SGHRS and CDR2 as YFSETQ. Between the trimmed V and J ends, which lost 0 bases and 4 bases, there was a span of 4 bases. The CDR3 runs 12 residues. CDR3 DNA sequence: TGCGCCAGCAGCTTGGGGGCCACTGAAGCTTTCTTT. It codes for CASSLGATEAFF.

This clonotype was seen only a few times. The CDR3 region is CASSPGMNTEAFF. The CDR3 coding sequence is TGCGCCAGCAGCCCGGGGATGAACACTGAAGCTTTCTTT. This chain connects TRBV10-2 to TRBJ1-1, with D hard to call. The CDR3 covers 13 residues. Trimming stripped 6 bases from V and 0 bases from J, with 8 bases between. The germline gives CDR1 WSHSY, CDR2 SAAADI.

The rearrangement uses TRBV20-1 and TRBJ1-3, with 9 bases aligning to TRBD1. This CDR3 contains 17 residues. The V segment lost 5 bases and the J segment 4 bases; nucleotides outside the gene matches: 15. Germline lookup yields CDR1 DFQATT and CDR2 SNEGSKA (reference sequence). Here the CDR3 reads CSAPIRTGAFNGNTIYF. Here the CDR3 DNA reads TGCAGTGCTCCGATCCGGACAGGGGCCTTCAACGGAAACACCATATATTTT.

This chain links TRBV10-1 with TRBJ2-5, with D uncertain. Germline V lookup: CDR1 WNHNN, CDR2 SYGVQD (reference sequence). Trimming removed 6 bases from V and 0 bases from J, with 11 bases in between. This CDR3 region has 14 residues. The CDR3 reads CASSALMDQETQYF. The CDR3 DNA reads as TGCGCCAGCAGCGCGTTAATGGACCAAGAGACCCAGTACTTC.

This clonotype was counted between two and nine times. The chain couples TRBV27 to TRBJ1-5; D gene ambiguous. The germline V gene encodes CDR1 MNHEY and CDR2 SMNVEV (reference sequence). The CDR3 covers 12 residues. V was cut by 6 bases and J by 5 bases, with 8 bases left in between. CDR3 loop: CASSLPDQPQHF. The CDR3 DNA follows: TGTGCCAGCAGCCTCCCAGATCAGCCCCAGCATTTT.

This clonotype has only a few counts. V gene TRBV7-3 combines with J gene TRBJ2-7, with 8 bases that match TRBD1. CDR1 is SGHTA and CDR2 is FQGTGA in the germline V gene. Trimming removed 3 bases from V and 5 bases from J; junction bases left unmatched: 0. This CDR3 contains 12 residues. The CDR3 loop reads CASSLTGDEQYF. In nucleotides, the CDR3 is TGTGCCAGCAGCTTGACAGGGGACGAGCAGTACTTC.

This rearrangement joins TRBV10-3 to TRBJ2-6, with unresolved D. The CDR3 is 14 amino acids. Germline V gives CDR1 ENHRY, CDR2 SYGVKD. V dropped 4 bases and J dropped 0 bases, with 4 bases sitting between them. CDR3 sequence reads: CAISAASGANVLTF. DNA of the CDR3: TGTGCCATCAGTGCAGCCTCTGGGGCCAACGTCCTGACTTTC.

The V gene is TRBV27, the J gene TRBJ2-5; TRBD1 or TRBD2 may be the D gene (5 bases each). This CDR3 is built from 15 residues. Trimming left V 5 bases short and J 2 bases short, with 15 bases between. Per germline, CDR1 MNHEY and CDR2 SMNVEV (reference sequence). Here the CDR3 reads CASSSSPGRQETQYF. CDR3 bases: TGTGCCAGCAGTAGCTCCCCGGGGCGTCAAGAGACCCAGTACTTC.

In DNA form, the CDR3 reads TGTGCCAGCAGCTTAGGGACCCGAGGGACTAGCGGGTTCATAACCACAGATACGCAGTATTTT. Translating gives CASSLGTRGTSGFITTDTQYF. The chain recombines TRBV7-9 with TRBJ2-3, with 12 positions matching TRBD2. The J segment lost 2 bases and the V segment lost 1 base, leaving 16 bases of the junction unmatched. Germline CDR1 reads SEHNR; CDR2 reads FQNEAQ (reference sequence). The CDR3 consists of 21 residues. Looking up the rest from reference TRBV7-9 and TRBJ2-3 gives the full variable domain: DTGVSQNPRHKITKRGQNVTFRCDPISEHNRLYWYRQTLGQGPEFLTYFQNEAQLEKSRLLSDRFSAERPKGSFSTLEIQRTEQGDSAMYLCASSLGTRGTSGFITTDTQYFGPGTRLTVL.

To note about this clonotype: Lacking the conserved final phenylalanine or tryptophan, this CDR3 likely reflects a read error. This chain links TRBV7-9 with TRBJ2-1, with 10 bases matching TRBD1. This CDR3 has 14 amino acids. CDR1 and CDR2 from the germline V gene are SEHNR and FQNEAQ (reference sequence). The J segment lost 8 bases and the V segment lost 4 bases, leaving 5 bases of the junction unmatched. The CDR3 sequence is CASSSGDRGHEQFS. DNA for the CDR3: TGTGCCAGCAGCTCCGGGGACAGGGGCCATGAGCAGTTCTCC.

This clonotype was counted a few times. The chain combines TRBV2 with TRBJ1-1; D unclear. The CDR3 has 12 amino acids. The V end lost 3 bases, the J end lost 3 bases, and 5 bases lay between the germline ends. CDR1 is SNHLY, CDR2 FYNNEI, per germline. The CDR3 spells CASSEGYTEAFF. The CDR3 nucleotides read TGTGCCAGCAGTGAGGGGTACACTGAAGCTTTCTTT.

This chain connects TRBV2 to TRBJ1-2, with 8 nucleotides matching TRBD1. J was trimmed by 5 bases and V by 5 bases; bases with no gene match: 4. This CDR3 region has 13 residues. Germline-derived CDR1 and CDR2 are SNHLY and FYNNEI. The CDR3 region is CASSLQGAYGYTF. CDR3 DNA sequence: TGTGCCAGCAGTCTCCAGGGGGCTTATGGCTACACCTTC.

The CDR3 DNA follows: TGTGCCAGCAGTTACTCGGGCAGCCTAGAGACCCAGTACTTC. It specifies CASSYSGSLETQYF. The J gene is TRBJ2-5, the V gene TRBV6-6; D ambiguous. Per germline, CDR1 MNHNY and CDR2 SVGAGI (reference sequence). The V and J ends lost 0 bases and 4 bases respectively, with 9 bases between them. This CDR3 comprises 14 residues.

V usage is TRBV7-3 and J usage is TRBJ2-2; no firm D call. Trimming pared 8 bases from V and 7 bases from J, leaving 11 bases between. Germline-derived CDR1 and CDR2 are SGHTA and FQGTGA. The CDR3 length is 12 residues. The DNA of the CDR3 is TGTGCCAGCGGGCAGGACGGCGGGGAGCTGTTTTTT. The encoded protein is CASGQDGGELFF. The full variable domain, with the rest looked up from reference TRBV7-3 and TRBJ2-2, is GAGVSQTPSNKVTEKGKYVELRCDPISGHTALYWYRQSLGQGPEFLIYFQGTGAADDSGLPNDRFFAVRPEGSVSTLKIQRTERGDSAVYLCASGQDGGELFFGEGSRLTVL.

The chain uses TRBV6-5 and TRBJ2-1; perhaps TRBD2 as D (5 bases). This CDR3 comprises 13 residues. Trimming removed 2 bases at V and 7 bases at J, with 9 bases between. CDR1 is MNHEY, CDR2 SVGAGI, per germline. CDR3 protein: CASSYTTGNEQFF. The CDR3 DNA reads TGTGCCAGCAGTTACACGACGGGAAATGAGCAGTTCTTC.

The sample holds a few counts of this clonotype. The rearrangement uses TRBV9 and TRBJ2-1, with 10 nucleotides matching TRBD2. This CDR3 is built from 16 residues. Trimming cost V 0 bases and J 4 bases; bases outside gene matches: 4. CDR1 SGDLS and CDR2 YYNGEE come from the germline V gene. The CDR3 coding sequence is TGTGCCAGCAGCGTAGGAGGACTAGCGGTATACAATGAGCAGTTCTTC. This encodes CASSVGGLAVYNEQFF.

This chain's CDR3 is CASSAGGSGETQYF. The CDR3 region has the DNA TGTGCCAGCAGTGCGGGGGGGAGTGGAGAGACCCAGTACTTC. The rearrangement links TRBV27 to TRBJ2-5; 9 bases fit TRBD2. The length of the CDR3 is 14 residues. Germline V gene data show CDR1 as MNHEY and CDR2 as SMNVEV (reference sequence). V gave up 5 bases and J gave up 4 bases; unmatched junction bases: 5.